The sequence of this T cell receptor (beta chain) was determined in a study of human T cells and chemical hapten exposure. Time point noted: pre-sensitization, week 0. Treatment reported: therapeutic diphenylcyclopropenone sensitization with weekly scalp DPC. Ten or more counts support this clonotype. V dropped 6 bases and J dropped 3 bases, with 14 bases sitting between them. This CDR3 is built from 14 residues. Germline CDR1 and CDR2: MNHEY and SVGAGI. TCRdb fed the RACE reads into MiXCR, producing one record per CDR3 protein. The table lists some 400,000 distinct CDR3 sequences, around 5.5% of them singletons.

The sequencing here drew on whole blood, taken in connection with sensitization to the hapten diphenylcyclopropenone (DPC). V and J are TRBV6-5 and TRBJ1-1; perhaps TRBD1 as D (6 bases). This TCR was recovered from a woman aged 50 to 60 with alopecia areata. Some clones in this sample may be carry-over from other donors' samples. Written as DNA, the CDR3 is TGTGCCAGCAGGGGAGGGGGGTTTGACACTGAAGCTTTCTTT. This sequence encodes CASRGGGFDTEAFF.